The rows below give T cell receptor beta chains drawn from one sample of a study of radiotherapy plus CTLA-4 blockade in lung cancer. Clones were sequenced by immunoSEQ multiplex PCR, and TCRdb holds only the in-frame ones, with some missing. The data show approximately 100,000 clones, with about 83% seen just once and roughly 2.5% held by the top ten. The sample was peripheral blood, taken from a patient treated with radiotherapy plus ipilimumab. The receptors shown here come from a human donor with non-small cell lung cancer that progressed on radiotherapy plus ipilimumab. Some clones in this sample may be carry-over from other donors' samples. CDR3s include the opening cysteine and the closing phenylalanine or tryptophan. Each record gives: clone size, J gene, V gene, D gene, CDR3 DNA, CDR3 protein. The D gene is left open where the match is weak. Clone size is shown for a subset of rows, as once, few, many or a class of expanded clone.

NA	TRBJ2-3	TRBV29-1	NA	TGCAGCGCTCGGGGGGCCAAGGGGCCCACAGATACGCAGTATTTT	CSARGAKGPTDTQYF
NA	TRBJ1-3	TRBV7-9	NA	TGTGCCAGCAGCCGAGACCCCGGAGGATCTGGAAACACCATATATTTT	CASSRDPGGSGNTIYF
NA	TRBJ1-6	TRBV6-6	TRBD1	TGTGCCAGCAGTTTCAGGGGGAGCTCCTATAATTCACCCCTCCACTTT	CASSFRGSSYNSPLHF
NA	TRBJ2-3	TRBV5-4	TRBD1	TGTGCCAGCAGCACGGTGGGACAGGGGGCCACAGATACGCAGTATTTT	CASSTVGQGATDTQYF
NA	TRBJ2-7	TRBV2	NA	TGTGCCAACCATATTGGGGGTGGGACCTACGAGCAGTACTTC	CANHIGGGTYEQYF
once	TRBJ1-1	TRBV28	NA	TGTGCCAGCAGTCCATACGGGGGACGTGGGAACACTGAAGCTTTCTTT	CASSPYGGRGNTEAFF
once	TRBJ2-7	TRBV27	NA	TGTGCCAGCAGTTTCGGGCCCCGGGGCGGTCAGATCTACGAGCAGTACTTC	CASSFGPRGGQIYEQYF
NA	TRBJ2-3	TRBV2	TRBD2	TGTGCCAGCAGTGACAGGCTTGGGGGGGCGCAGTATTTT	CASSDRLGGAQYF
NA	TRBJ2-1	TRBV13	NA	TGTGCCAGCAGCTCAACTATGGCGGGTCCTAAGGCCTACAATGAGCAGTTCTTC	CASSSTMAGPKAYNEQFF
NA	TRBJ2-5	TRBV5-4	NA	TGTGCCAGCAGTCCGACCATATCTAGAGGGGTACAAGAGACCCAGTACTTC	CASSPTISRGVQETQYF
NA	TRBJ2-3	TRBV2	NA	TGTGCCAGCAGTGCGGGACTAGCCGGGACAGGTACGCAGTATTTT	CASSAGLAGTGTQYF
NA	TRBJ2-7	TRBV11-2	NA	TGTGCCAGCAGCTCAGGGGGGGACCACGAGCAGTACTTC	CASSSGGDHEQYF
NA	TRBJ2-5	TRBV6-5	NA	TGTGCCAGCAGTTACGGGCCCGAAAGAGAGACCCAGTACTTC	CASSYGPERETQYF
NA	TRBJ1-2	TRBV5-4	TRBD1	TGTGCCAGCAGCCCACAGGGGGTTGACTACACCTTC	CASSPQGVDYTF
few	TRBJ1-6	TRBV10-3	NA	TGTGCCATCAGTGAGGCCGCAGGGCGGAATTCACCCCTCCACTTT	CAISEAAGRNSPLHF
NA	TRBJ1-1	TRBV7-3	NA	TGTGCCAGCAGCGTACAGCCGAACACTGAAGCTTTCTTT	CASSVQPNTEAFF
NA	TRBJ1-4	TRBV11-2	NA	TGTGCCAGCAGTTATCAGGCAGCAACTAATGAAAAACTGTTTTTT	CASSYQAATNEKLFF
few	TRBJ2-2	TRBV4-1	NA	TGCGCCAGCAGCCAAGATGGGGGTCGCTACCGTACGTTTCTCGGGGAGCTGTTTTTT	CASSQDGGRYRTFLGELFF
NA	TRBJ2-6	TRBV11-2	NA	TGTGCCAGCAGCCCACTCCGAGGACATTCCCTTCATGGGGCCAACGTCCTGACTTTC	CASSPLRGHSLHGANVLTF
NA	TRBJ1-3	TRBV4-2	TRBD1	TGTGCCAGCAGCCAAAATCCGGGACAGGGCTCTGGAAACACCATATATTTT	CASSQNPGQGSGNTIYF
NA	TRBJ2-2	TRBV4-3	TRBD2	TGCGCCAGCAGCCAGGGACTAGCCGTAGAGGTCACCGGGGAGCTGTTTTTT	CASSQGLAVEVTGELFF
NA	TRBJ1-1	TRBV4-1	NA	TGCGCCAGCAGCCAGCAAAGGGGGGGGAACACTGAAGCTTTCTTT	CASSQQRGGNTEAFF
once	TRBJ1-2	TRBV7-9	TRBD1	TGTGCCAGCAGCACCGGACAGGGGGGAACCTTC	CASSTGQGGTF
NA	TRBJ2-5	TRBV7-9	NA	TGTGCCAGCAGCCGGGACCAGGTCGCAGTGTACCAAGAGACCCAGTACTTC	CASSRDQVAVYQETQYF
NA	TRBJ1-2	TRBV6-4	TRBD1	TGTGCCAGCAGTGACCCACCCCCCACCAGGGGGCATCAGATCTATGGCTACACCTTC	CASSDPPPTRGHQIYGYTF
once	TRBJ1-4	TRBV19	NA	TGTGCCAGTAGTATCATTGGGAATGAAAAACTGTTTTTT	CASSIIGNEKLFF
NA	TRBJ2-1	TRBV27	NA	TGTGCCAGCAGTTTGAGGGGTACTGTTTACAATGAGCAGTTCTTC	CASSLRGTVYNEQFF
NA	TRBJ1-2	TRBV2	NA	TGTGCCAGCAGTGAAGCGCTTCCGGGCTTAGGAGGATACACCTTC	CASSEALPGLGGYTF
NA	TRBJ1-5	TRBV7-6	NA	TGTGCCAGCAGCTTATGGGCCCCCCAGCTCGACCAGAGTGGGGGCAATCAGCCCCAGCATTTT	CASSLWAPQLDQSGGNQPQHF
NA	TRBJ2-7	TRBV27	TRBD2	TGTGCCAGCAGTTTCCAACTAGCGCCAAGGAACGAGCAGTACTTC	CASSFQLAPRNEQYF
NA	TRBJ1-1	TRBV29-1	NA	TGCAGCGCTACCACCGGGATGAACACTGAAGCTTTCTTT	CSATTGMNTEAFF
few	TRBJ2-5	TRBV5-1	NA	TGCGCCAGCAGCCCCACCGGGACACTGCAAGAGACCCAGTACTTC	CASSPTGTLQETQYF
NA	TRBJ2-5	TRBV18	TRBD1	TGTGCCAGCTCCGAACTCATACAGGGGATGCAAGAGACCCAGTACTTC	CASSELIQGMQETQYF
once	TRBJ2-5	TRBV20-1	NA	TGCAGTGCTATTAGGTTTGAGACCCAGTACTTC	CSAIRFETQYF
NA	TRBJ1-1	TRBV18	TRBD1	TGTGCCAGCTCACCAGACAGGGAGGTCACTGAAGCTTTCTTT	CASSPDREVTEAFF
NA	TRBJ1-1	TRBV6-1	TRBD1	TGTGCCAGCAGGGTGACAGGGAGACACACTGAAGCTTTCTTT	CASRVTGRHTEAFF
NA	TRBJ2-3	TRBV5-1	NA	TGCGCCAGCAGCCCGCCCATTGGGCCCGAAGATACGCAGTATTTT	CASSPPIGPEDTQYF
NA	TRBJ1-1	TRBV29-1	TRBD1	TGCAGCGTCGGGACAGGGCTAGGCGCAGCTTTCTTT	CSVGTGLGAAFF
NA	TRBJ1-4	TRBV7-2	NA	TGTGCCAGCAGTTGGGACGCCCTGGGAGAAAAACTGTTTTTT	CASSWDALGEKLFF
NA	TRBJ2-3	TRBV5-1	TRBD2	TGCGCCAGCAGATCCGGACTAGCCGCAGATACGCAGTATTTT	CASRSGLAADTQYF
NA	TRBJ2-5	TRBV19	NA	TGTGCCAGTATGATGTGGGGTGGAGAGACCCAGTACTTC	CASMMWGGETQYF
NA	TRBJ2-2	TRBV18	NA	TGTGCCAGCTCACCTTACCAAGAGTCCACCGGGGAGCTGTTTTTT	CASSPYQESTGELFF
NA	TRBJ2-2	TRBV27	NA	TGTGCCAGCAGTGACCCCGCTAGCCCGAGCACCGGGGAGCTGTTTTTT	CASSDPASPSTGELFF